This TCR beta chain was documented in a study of T cell responses to AZD1222 COVID-19 vaccine (dated by TCRdb to about 2021). Describing the broader study: A total of 233 trial participants underwent TCR sequencing, of whom about 200 received two doses of AZD1222 and some 26 received two doses of the MenACWY control vaccine. Trial participants were enrolled into age subgroups of 18-55, 56-69 and 70-plus years, which contained 148, 28 and 57 TCR-sequenced participants, respectively.

Relative to germline, V is 0 bases shorter and J is 6 bases shorter, with 9 bases between their ends. Looking up the germline V gene yields CDR1 MNHEY and CDR2 SVGAGI. From the cysteine up to the phenylalanine, the CDR3 has a length of 14 residues. The only DNA kept is the CDR3, 42 bases in frame from the first base. The CDR3 regions of human TCRbeta chains were subjected to immunosequencing. As for the original processing: TCRs in the repertoires were matched against a reference library of SARS-CoV-2-specific TCRs that had been generated with the MIRA antigen-specificity platform. Breadth was defined as the fraction of unique TCRs that were SARS-CoV-2-associated. Depth was defined as the fraction of total T cells that were SARS-CoV-2-associated. Using the MIRA data, each spike-specific TCR was assigned both to the spike region to which the TCR was reactive and to a CD4 or CD8 class. Log10-transformed breadth and depth values were compared by one-way ANOVA with Sidak's multiple comparisons tests. Drawn from immuneACCESS, this table holds only the in-frame rearrangements with V and J called that TCRdb kept. Clones are partly lost; checked studies trace under half to an unresolved V gene and leave the rest unexplained. V and J calls and clone size follow that table, whereas D and trimming were derived from the DNA. Within this sample are around 200,000 clones, with 85% to 95% of them counted one time only. The ten largest clonotypes hold roughly 1% of the sample.

The study at large found these results: The whole spike protein was spanned by vaccine-associated CD4 TCRs, and dominant responses were seen in regions 160-218 and 743-854. Conclusions about previously exposed vaccinees are limited because only six or seven AZD1222 recipients were SARS-CoV-2 seropositive at baseline. Because no samples from the day 14 peak response were available, repertoires could be characterized only after the peak T cell response. Participants were mostly white British, with more females than males. The authors suggested clonal diversity may have been underestimated. After two AZD1222 doses, spike-specific TCR breadth and depth were significantly higher than at day 0 and than in MenACWY recipients. The 56-69-year group was small, and its depth increase did not reach significance, likely because of low power. Nearly half of unique spike-specific TCRs reportedly recognized epitopes outside regions mutated in the B.1.351 and B.1.1.7 variants.

This clone has just one count. It has no known antigen specificity. Base qualities are not provided; no much larger clone lies one nucleotide away. The time point label of this sample denotes: about 28 days (+/-7) after the second vaccine dose. The treatment or condition label here, explained by the study, means: meningococcal conjugate vaccine given as trial control. Vaccinee samples came from UK trials COV001 and COV002, including a single-blind randomized controlled phase 2/3 trial of AZD1222 (ChAdOx1 nCoV-19) in healthy adults. For TCRbeta chain sequencing, PBMC samples were collected from trial participants at day 0 and at day 28 after the second dose.

The chain is assembled from TRBV6-5 and TRBJ2-1, with the D gene not confidently named. The origin of this receptor is an adult who received the MenACWY meningococcal vaccine as a control. The material sequenced was peripheral blood, taken 28 days after the second dose of the MenACWY control vaccine. The CDR3 region has the sequence CASSYSGSFNEQFF. The DNA is as follows: TGTGCCAGCAGTTACTCCGGCAGCTTCAATGAGCAGTTCTTC.